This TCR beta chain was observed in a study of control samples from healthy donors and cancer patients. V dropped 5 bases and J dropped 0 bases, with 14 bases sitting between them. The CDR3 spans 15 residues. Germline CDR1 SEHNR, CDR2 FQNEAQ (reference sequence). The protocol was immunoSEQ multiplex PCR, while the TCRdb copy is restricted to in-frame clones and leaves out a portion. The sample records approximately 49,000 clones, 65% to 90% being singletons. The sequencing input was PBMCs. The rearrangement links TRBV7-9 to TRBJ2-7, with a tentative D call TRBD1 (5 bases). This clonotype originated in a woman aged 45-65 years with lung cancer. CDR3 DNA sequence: TGTGCCAGCAGCCCCCTAGGGGCAAGCTCCTACGAGCAGTACTTC. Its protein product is CASSPLGASSYEQYF.